The clone carrying this TCR beta chain appeared a few times. Antigen: not known. The source of the sample is a study of OX40 agonist ivuxolimab in advanced cancers. Regarding the study as a whole: Low normalized T-cell clonal expansion also characterized some of the nonresponders. Clonal expansion was among the lowest in partial responders at 0.1-3.0 mg/kg, especially CD8+. Averaging showed that CD8+ T cells had more expanded clones than CD4+ did.

Clones were read by immunoSEQ multiplex PCR, and TCRdb kept only the in-frame ones, dropping some. The sample carries tens of thousands of clones, 86% recorded once. Autoimmune disease history or systemic immunosuppression barred patients. Material: CD4+ or CD8+ T cells sorted from blood, obtained in a trial of the OX40 agonist ivuxolimab. This TCR derives from an adult with an advanced solid tumor such as melanoma, head and neck, liver or kidney cancer.

The CDR3 sequence is CASSYWGPSYEQYF. CDR3 nucleotide sequence: TGTGCCAGCAGTTACTGGGGACCCTCCTACGAGCAGTACTTC. This chain links TRBV6-5 with TRBJ2-7; tentatively, D is TRBD1 or TRBD2 (5 bases each). CDR3 length: 14 amino acids. The germline gives CDR1 MNHEY, CDR2 SVGAGI. V lost 1 base, J lost 0 bases, and 7 bases lay in between.